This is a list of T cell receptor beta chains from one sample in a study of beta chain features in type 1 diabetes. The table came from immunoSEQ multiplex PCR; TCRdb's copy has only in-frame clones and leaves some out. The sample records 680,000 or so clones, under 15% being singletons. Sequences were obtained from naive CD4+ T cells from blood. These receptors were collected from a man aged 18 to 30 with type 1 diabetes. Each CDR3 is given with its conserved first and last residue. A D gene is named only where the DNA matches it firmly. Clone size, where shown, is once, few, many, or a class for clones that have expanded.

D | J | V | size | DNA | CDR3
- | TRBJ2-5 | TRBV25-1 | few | TGTGCCAGCAGTGAATCAGGGGTTCGCGAGACCCAGTACTTC | CASSESGVRETQYF
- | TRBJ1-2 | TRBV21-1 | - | TGTGCCAGCAGCCCAAAGGGGACATTTTGTGATGGCTACACCTTC | CASSPKGTFCDGYTF
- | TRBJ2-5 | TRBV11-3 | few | TGTGCCAGCAGCCGGAAGGAGACCCAGTACTTC | CASSRKETQYF
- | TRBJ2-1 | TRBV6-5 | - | TGTGCCAGCAGCCCCGAAGACAGGATTAAGCAGTTCTTC | CASSPEDRIKQFF
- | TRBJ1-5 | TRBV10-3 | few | TGTGCCATCAGCCGGGACGAGGGAAATCAGCCCCAGCATTTT | CAISRDEGNQPQHF
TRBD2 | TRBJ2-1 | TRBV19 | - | TGTGCCACTCTAGGACTAGATAACAATGAGCAGTTCTTC | CATLGLDNNEQFF
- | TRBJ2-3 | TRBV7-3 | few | TGTGCCAGCAGCGTAGCCGGGTTTAGCACAGATACGCAGTATTTT | CASSVAGFSTDTQYF
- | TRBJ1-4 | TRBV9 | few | TGTGCCAGCAGCGGAAGCTGGGGTAATGAAAAACTGTTTTTT | CASSGSWGNEKLFF
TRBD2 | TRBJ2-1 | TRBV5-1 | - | TGCGCCAGCAGCTCGACTAGCGGGGTCCACAATGAGCAGTTCTTC | CASSSTSGVHNEQFF
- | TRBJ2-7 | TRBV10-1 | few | TGCGCCAGCCAACCGGACAGATCCTACGAGCAGTACTTC | CASQPDRSYEQYF
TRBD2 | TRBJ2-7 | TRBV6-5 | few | TGTGCCAGCAGTTACGCGGGGGTACCCTACGAGCAGTACTTC | CASSYAGVPYEQYF
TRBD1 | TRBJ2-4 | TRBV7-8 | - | TGTGCCAGCAGCCAGCATTTTTCGCCCGACCTTCGACAGGGAAAAAACATTCAGTACTTC | CASSQHFSPDLRQGKNIQYF
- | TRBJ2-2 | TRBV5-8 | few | TGTGCCAGCAGCTTAGTAGCCGGGGAGCTGTTTTTT | CASSLVAGELFF
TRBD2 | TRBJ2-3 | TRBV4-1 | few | TGCGCCAGCAGCCAACAGCGGGGGGGCACAGATACGCAGTATTTT | CASSQQRGGTDTQYF
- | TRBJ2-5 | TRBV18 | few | TGTGCCAGCTCACCCCCGGGGGCCTACCAAGAGACCCAGTACTTC | CASSPPGAYQETQYF
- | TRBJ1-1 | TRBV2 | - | TGTGCCAGCGGCGGGAACACTGAAGCTTTCTTT | CASGGNTEAFF
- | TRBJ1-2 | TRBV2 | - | TGTGCCAGCAGTGAGGACACCTTCGAGGGCTACACCTTC | CASSEDTFEGYTF
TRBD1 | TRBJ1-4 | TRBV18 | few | TGTGCCAGCTCACCGGGGACAGGCTTAGAAAAACTGTTTTTT | CASSPGTGLEKLFF
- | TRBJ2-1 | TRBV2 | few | TGTGCCAGCAATCGAGTATTCAATGAGCAGTTCTTC | CASNRVFNEQFF
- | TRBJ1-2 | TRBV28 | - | TGTGCCAGCAGTCTGGACGGCCTCTATGGCTACACCTTC | CASSLDGLYGYTF
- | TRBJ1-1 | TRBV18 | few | TGTGCCAGCTCACCAAGGGCAGGCACTGAAGCTTTCTTT | CASSPRAGTEAFF
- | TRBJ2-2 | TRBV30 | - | TGTGCCTGGAGTGTAGACAGAACCTTTTCTACCGGGGAGCTGTTTTTT | CAWSVDRTFSTGELFF
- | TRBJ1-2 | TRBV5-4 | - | TGTGCCAGCAGCTTGTGGGATAGATCTAACTATGGCTACACCTTC | CASSLWDRSNYGYTF
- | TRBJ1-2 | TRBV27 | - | TGTGCCAGCAGTTTAGACGACAGAGGCTATGGCTACACCTTC | CASSLDDRGYGYTF
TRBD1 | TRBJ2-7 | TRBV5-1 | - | TGCGCCAGCAGCTCCGGGACAGGGCGCGAGCAGTACTTC | CASSSGTGREQYF
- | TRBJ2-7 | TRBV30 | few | TGTGCCTGGAGTTCCGGGTTATACGAGCAGTACTTC | CAWSSGLYEQYF
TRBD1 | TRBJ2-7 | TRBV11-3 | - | TGTGCCAGCAGCTCTTATGGACAGGGCGACGAGCAGTACTTC | CASSSYGQGDEQYF
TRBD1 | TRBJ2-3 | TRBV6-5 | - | TGTGCCAGCAGGCTACAGGGGGCCACAGATACGCAGTATTTT | CASRLQGATDTQYF
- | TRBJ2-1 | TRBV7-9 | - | TGTGCCAGCAGCTTAGCGCGAGGGGCGGGGTACAATGAGCAGTTCTTC | CASSLARGAGYNEQFF
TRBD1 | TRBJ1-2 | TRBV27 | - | TGTGCCAGCAGTTCTGGACAGGGATACTATGGCTACACCTTC | CASSSGQGYYGYTF
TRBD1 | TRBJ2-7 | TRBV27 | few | TGTGCCAGCAGTTTATCCGGGACAGGACCCTACGAGCAGTACTTC | CASSLSGTGPYEQYF